These 15 T cell receptor beta chains came from one sample sequenced in a study of T cells in women clearing cervical HPV infection. Assay: immunoSEQ multiplex PCR; the TCRdb copy retains only in-frame clones and omits some. Its table lists more than 30,000 clones. The sequenced material came from blood buffy coat. The receptors derive from a woman aged 18-70 years with a cervical HPV16 infection that either progressed to CIN3+ or cleared (not recorded which).

A note on this clone: The read finishes 3 residues shy of the CDR3 end, and the germline J gene is used to complete it. The rearrangement joins TRBV20-1 to TRBJ1-2; D gene ambiguous. Germline V CDR1 and CDR2: DFQATT, SNEGSKA (reference sequence). V was shortened by 4 bases and J by 5 bases, with 11 bases between the two germline ends. CDR3 size: 12 residues. The CDR3 bases that were read are TGCAGTGCTACCATACAGAAGTATGGC. Amino acids: CSATIQKYG. The full CDR3 protein reads CSATIQKYGYTF.

Regarding this clone: Sequencing ends 3 residues short of the CDR3 end; the germline J gene provides the rest. The chain employs TRBV20-1 and TRBJ2-7; TRBD2 agrees at 9 bases. CDR3 length: 15 residues. Trimming cost V 5 bases and J 3 bases; bases outside gene matches: 11. Germline loops: CDR1 DFQATT, CDR2 SNEGSKA (reference sequence). Partial CDR3 DNA: TGCAGTGCTCGGAGCGGGGGGCGGTTGGGCTACGAG. It yields the protein CSARSGGRLGYE. The complete CDR3 reads CSARSGGRLGYEQYF.

Concerning this clone: The sequence runs out 3 residues before the end of the CDR3; the remainder is reconstructed from the germline J gene. This chain joins TRBV6-1 and TRBJ2-3; D might be TRBD1 (6 bases). In germline, CDR1 is MNHNS, CDR2 SASEGT. There are 15 residues in the CDR3. Partial CDR3 DNA: TGTGCCAGCAGTGAAGTTAACAGGGCCGACCAGCCG. Translation: CASSEVNRADQP. The CDR3 as a whole reads CASSEVNRADQPQYF.

With regard to this clone: Read coverage stops 3 residues before the CDR3 terminus; the germline J gene supplies the remainder. The chain links TRBV10-3 to TRBJ2-7; D remains ambiguous. Looked up from germline, CDR1 is ENHRY and CDR2 is SYGVKD. This CDR3 is built from 13 residues. With 4 bases removed from V and 0 bases from J, the gap between germline ends came to 7 bases. The CDR3: CAISGASSYEQYF. CDR3 DNA (partial): TGTGCCATCAGTGGGGCCAGCTCCTACGAG.

Concerning this clone: The read comes to an end 3 residues before the CDR3 does, leaving the germline J gene to fill in the end. J is TRBJ2-2 and V is TRBV14; 9 bases match TRBD1. The CDR3 is 17 residues long. Germline loops: CDR1 SGHDN, CDR2 FVKESK. This CDR3 reads CASSQDPTGGYNSPLFF. CDR3 DNA (partial): TGTGCCAGCAGCCAAGATCCGACAGGGGGGTATAATTCACCG.

With regard to this clone: The read terminates 3 residues ahead of where the CDR3 ends, so the germline J gene completes it. This chain uses TRBV28 with TRBJ2-3; D possibly corresponds to TRBD1 (6 bases). Germline values: CDR1 MDHEN, CDR2 SYDVKM. The CDR3 is made up of 15 amino acids. Deletions cut 3 bases from V and 4 bases from J, with 14 bases between. The covered CDR3 bases are TGTGCCAGCAGTTTTCATCAGGGGAGCGCAGATACG. Translating gives CASSFHQGSADT. The whole CDR3 region reads CASSFHQGSADTQYF.

To note about this clone: The missing CDR3 end, 3 residues past where the read stops, is filled in from the germline J gene. The V and J genes are TRBV20-1 and TRBJ1-4; TRBD1 aligns across 7 bases. Germline V gene sequence: CDR1 DFQATT, CDR2 SNEGSKA (reference sequence). The V segment lost 0 bases and the J segment 7 bases; nucleotides outside the gene matches: 8. CDR3 length: 15 residues. CDR3 DNA (partial): TGCAGTGCTAGAGACCGTGGAGGGGGCGGTGAAAAA. As protein: CSARDRGGGGEK. The CDR3 in its entirety is CSARDRGGGGEKLFF.

As for this clone: The read gets to within 3 residues of the CDR3 end, and the germline J gene fills in the rest. The same CDR3 is also encoded by other DNA sequences in this sample. The chain links TRBV11-3 to TRBJ1-2; no reliable D call. Trimming stripped 1 base from V and 4 bases from J, with 4 bases between. This CDR3 contains 12 residues. Germline V CDR1 and CDR2: SGHNT, YENEEA. Here the CDR3 reads CASSLACYGYTF. The sequenced CDR3 bases are TGTGCCAGCAGCTTAGCCTGCTATGGC.

Concerning this clone itself: The observed sequence ends 3 residues before the CDR3 terminus, with the missing tail filled in from the germline J gene. The chain employs TRBV7-6 and TRBJ2-2, with D maybe TRBD1 (5 bases). CDR1 is SGHVS and CDR2 is FNYEAQ in the germline V gene. The CDR3 is 15 amino acids. The part of the CDR3 DNA that was read is TGTGCCAGCACCCCCCTTAGCTCTGGGGCCAACGTG. It is translated as CASTPLSSGANV. In full, the CDR3 is CASTPLSSGANVLFF.

With regard to this clone: The sequenced fragment ends 3 residues before the CDR3 boundary, so the rest is inferred from the germline J gene. The chain joins TRBV9 to TRBJ2-5, with TRBD1 identical over 12 bases. The germline V gene encodes CDR1 SGDLS and CDR2 YYNGEE. This CDR3 is built from 15 residues. The V gene end was trimmed by 4 bases and the J gene end by 4 bases; junction bases not matched to a gene: 5. The sequenced CDR3 bases are TGTGCCAGCAGCCCCGGGACAGGGGGCGGAGAGACC. This encodes CASSPGTGGGET. The full-length CDR3 reads as CASSPGTGGGETQYF. The full variable domain, rest sourced from reference TRBV9 and TRBJ2-5, is DSGVTQTPKHLITATGQRVTLRCSPRSGDLSVYWYQQSLDQGLQFLIQYYNGEERAKGNILERFSAQQFPDLHSELNLSSLELGDSALYFCASSPGTGGGETQYFGPGTRLLVL.

On this clone: The CDR3 end is not reached by the read, which stops 3 residues before it; the germline J gene fills it in. The rearrangement uses TRBV6-2 or TRBV6-3 and TRBJ2-5, with 12 bases fitting TRBD2. The J segment lost 0 bases and the V segment lost 6 bases, leaving 5 bases of the junction unmatched. CDR1 and CDR2 from the germline V gene are MNHEY and SVGEGT. The CDR3 has 16 residues. Incomplete CDR3 DNA: TGTGCCAGCAGCGGACTAGCGGGGTTGTACCAAGAGACC. Protein sequence: CASSGLAGLYQET. The full-length CDR3 reads as CASSGLAGLYQETQYF.

On this clone: The read comes to an end 3 residues before the CDR3 does, leaving the germline J gene to fill in the end. V is TRBV18 and J is TRBJ2-7; D not certain. The CDR3 has 13 residues. Germline-derived CDR1 and CDR2 are KGHSH and LQKENI. V lost 6 bases, J lost 3 bases, and 12 bases lay in between. The CDR3 protein is CASSPGLVYEQYF. Partial CDR3 DNA: TGTGCCAGCTCGCCCGGCCTAGTCTACGAG.

On this clone itself: The observed sequence ends 3 residues before the CDR3 terminus, with the missing tail filled in from the germline J gene. V usage is TRBV19 and J usage is TRBJ2-7; TRBD1 agrees at 8 bases. V lost 5 bases, J lost 2 bases, and 2 bases stayed unmatched. Germline values: CDR1 LNHDA, CDR2 SQIVND (reference sequence). CDR3 length: 13 residues. CDR3 DNA, as far as it was read: TGTGCCAGTAGTGCGGGACAGGCCTACGAG. Its protein product is CASSAGQAYE. The whole CDR3 is CASSAGQAYEQYF.

To note about this clone: The CDR3 end falls 3 residues outside the read, so it is completed with the germline J gene. The chain employs TRBV20-1 and TRBJ2-7; TRBD2 aligns across 8 bases. This CDR3 has 14 residues. Trimming removed 4 bases from V and 4 bases from J; junction bases left unmatched: 9. The V gene's germline CDR1 is DFQATT and CDR2 SNEGSKA (reference sequence). This CDR3 reads CSAIIAGQGYEQYF. The sequenced CDR3 bases are TGCAGTGCTATCATAGCGGGGCAGGGGTACGAG.

Turning to this clone: Coverage ceases 3 residues before the CDR3 finishes, and the germline J gene fills in the end. This chain connects TRBV6-4 to TRBJ2-3; 7 nucleotides line up with TRBD2. The CDR3 is 15 amino acids. Trimming took 8 bases from V and 1 from J; bases not matched to a gene: 9. The V gene's germline CDR1 is MRHNA and CDR2 SNTAGT. CDR3 loop: CASSLVAGGTDTQYF. CDR3 DNA (partial): TGTGCCAGCTCCCTCGTGGCGGGGGGCACAGATACG.